The present T cell receptor beta chain was sequenced within a study of blood T cell repertoires in COVID-19. Study background: The origin of the acute and convalescent COVID-19 samples was the United States, Italy and Spain.

The V gene's germline CDR1 is LNHDA and CDR2 SQIVND (reference sequence). The V end lost 9 bases, the J end lost 2 bases, and 14 bases lay between the germline ends. The CDR3 is 14 residues long. Under the authors' procedure: Reference gene primer amplification gave estimated nucleated cell counts. The method was immunoSEQ multiplex PCR; TCRdb's version includes in-frame clones alone and lacks a portion of them. V, J and clone size are those of that table, while D and trimming were read from the DNA. The data contain around 190,000 clones, about four fifths of them singletons. Grouping used clinical history reported by participants in a survey and questionnaire. Recovered Cohort 3 donors showed two negative PCRs, clearance, or symptom resolution.

Sequencing used PBMCs or T cells enriched from blood (not recorded which). The rearrangement joins TRBV19 to TRBJ1-5, with unresolved D. The clonotype was recovered from a woman aged 30 to 39 who had recovered from COVID-19. Here the CDR3 DNA reads TGTGCCAGCCTCCGCGGGTATGGCAATCAGCCCCAGCATTTT. Its protein is CASLRGYGNQPQHF.